This T cell receptor beta chain was captured in a study of T cells in Graves' hyperthyroidism and ophthalmopathy. Study-level results: The blood repertoire included most of the expanded thyroid clonotypes above 0.001. It was a median 6.5 months before onset that the model predicted ophthalmopathy.

The germline V gene has CDR1 SQVTM and CDR2 ANQGSEA. The CDR3 extends over 15 amino acids. The junction had 11 bases not matched to a gene; V was cut back by 5 bases and J by 2 bases. Patients showing uncontrolled infection, other autoimmune disease, pregnancy or lactation were ineligible. In making diagnoses, clinical symptoms, serum thyroxine and TRAb, thyroid ultrasound and orbital computed tomography were all used. In this sample, this clonotype turned up a few times. No antigen is known for it. Researchers took RNA transcripts and amplified the TCR beta CDR3 regions from them. First-round RT-PCR with HTBI primers amplified the TCR CDR3 region. TCRdb ran MiXCR on the multiplex PCR reads and lists one entry per CDR3 protein. Of fewer than 650,000 distinct CDR3 sequences listed, roughly 45% are singletons.

The chain joins TRBV29-1 to TRBJ1-2; 7 nucleotides align to TRBD1. The clonotype comes from an adult woman with Graves' disease, either hyperthyroidism or ophthalmopathy (not recorded which). Sequenced: peripheral blood or thyroid tissue (not recorded which). In DNA form, the CDR3 reads TGCAGCGTTCGAGGGGGCGAATTGACAAACTATGGCTACACCTTC. This codes for CSVRGGELTNYGYTF.